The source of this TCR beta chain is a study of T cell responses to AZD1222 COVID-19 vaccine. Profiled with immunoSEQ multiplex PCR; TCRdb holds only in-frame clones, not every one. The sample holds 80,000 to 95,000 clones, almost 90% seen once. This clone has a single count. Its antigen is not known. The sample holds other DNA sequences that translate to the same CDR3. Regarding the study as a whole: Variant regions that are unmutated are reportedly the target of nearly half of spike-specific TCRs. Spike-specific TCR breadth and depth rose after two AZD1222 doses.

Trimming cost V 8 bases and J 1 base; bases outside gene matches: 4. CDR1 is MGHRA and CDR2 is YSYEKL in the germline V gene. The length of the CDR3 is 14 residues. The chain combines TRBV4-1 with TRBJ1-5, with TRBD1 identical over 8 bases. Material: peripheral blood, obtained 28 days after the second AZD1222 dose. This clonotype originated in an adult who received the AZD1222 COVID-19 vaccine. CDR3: CASGTGYSNQPQHF. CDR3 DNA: TGCGCCAGCGGGACAGGTTACAGCAATCAGCCCCAGCATTTT.